The present T cell receptor (beta chain) was sequenced within a study of blood T cell repertoires in COVID-19. Produced via immunoSEQ multiplex PCR; TCRdb's table is partial and in-frame only. The data hold 200,000 to 250,000 clones, with 82% observed a single time. This clone was seen once. The CDR3 extends over 15 amino acids. Germline V lookup: CDR1 MNHEY, CDR2 SVGAGI. V shed 6 bases and J 1 base; nucleotides not matched to a gene: 5. The source material was PBMCs or T cells enriched from blood (not recorded which). The J gene is TRBJ1-4, the V gene TRBV6-5; TRBD1 agrees at 7 bases. This clonotype was sampled from a woman aged 60 to 75 who had recovered from COVID-19. Here the CDR3 reads CASRGTGETNEKLFF. The CDR3 region has the DNA TGTGCCAGCAGGGGCACAGGGGAAACTAATGAAAAACTGTTTTTT.